The 8 T cell receptor beta chains given below trace back to one sample, sequenced in a study of OX40 agonist ivuxolimab in advanced cancers. Sequencing was performed with immunoSEQ multiplex PCR; in TCRdb, only in-frame clones are kept and a portion is missing. The table has some 70,000 clones, roughly 85% seen once. Sequenced material: CD4+ or CD8+ T cells sorted from blood, taken in a trial of the OX40 agonist ivuxolimab. Every receptor here comes from an adult with an advanced solid tumor such as melanoma, head and neck, liver or kidney cancer.

This clone has a single count. This chain links TRBV5-1 with TRBJ1-3; no firm D call. The CDR3 length is 14 residues. Trimming shortened V by 0 bases and J by 3 bases, and 7 bases separated the two germline ends. Germline V gene data show CDR1 as SGHRS and CDR2 as YFSETQ. The CDR3 sequence is CASSLEGFGNTIYF. The CDR3 coding sequence is TGCGCCAGCAGCTTGGAGGGTTTTGGAAACACCATATATTTT.

The chain carries TRBV6-5 and TRBJ2-7, with D perhaps matching TRBD2 (6 bases). The CDR3 length is 12 residues. Germline V gene sequence: CDR1 MNHEY, CDR2 SVGAGI. Deletions cut 6 bases from V and 3 bases from J, with 9 bases between. The CDR3 here is CASRGLSYEQYF. The CDR3 DNA sequence: TGTGCCAGCAGAGGACTAAGCTACGAGCAGTACTTC.

The J gene is TRBJ2-2, the V gene TRBV9, with 9 bases matching TRBD2. This CDR3 has 17 amino acids. The germline V gene has CDR1 SGDLS and CDR2 YYNGEE. V lost 0 bases, J lost 5 bases, and 8 bases stayed unmatched. The CDR3 region is CASSVESLAGVTGELFF. CDR3 bases: TGTGCCAGCAGCGTAGAATCGTTAGCGGGAGTTACCGGGGAGCTGTTTTTT.

The J gene is TRBJ1-2, the V gene TRBV28; 7 bases align to TRBD1. This CDR3 has 15 amino acids. The V segment lost 6 bases and the J segment 7 bases; nucleotides outside the gene matches: 14. Germline V lookup: CDR1 MDHEN, CDR2 SYDVKM. The CDR3 is CASSGQAGGIGGYTF. The CDR3 DNA reads TGTGCCAGCAGCGGACAGGCGGGGGGAATTGGTGGCTACACCTTC.

The CDR3 DNA reads TGTGCCAGCAGCCCCTCGGGGACACCGAACACCGGGGAGCTGTTTTTT. This codes for CASSPSGTPNTGELFF. This rearrangement joins TRBV11-3 to TRBJ2-2; possibly TRBD1 for D (6 bases). The CDR3 is made up of 16 amino acids. Trimming pared 5 bases from V and 0 bases from J, leaving 13 bases between. Germline loops: CDR1 SGHNT, CDR2 YENEEA.

The sample holds a few counts of this clone. The V gene is TRBV5-1, the J gene TRBJ2-1; maybe TRBD2 (6 bases). V was trimmed by 0 bases and J by 2 bases, leaving 12 bases between them. The CDR3 is made up of 16 amino acids. In germline, CDR1 is SGHRS, CDR2 YFSETQ. The CDR3 nucleotides are TGCGCCAGCAGCTTGGCCCCACTAGCCCCCTACAATGAGCAGTTCTTC. This codes for CASSLAPLAPYNEQFF.

The chain carries TRBV5-5 and TRBJ2-6, with D unclear. Germline V gene data show CDR1 as SGHKS and CDR2 as YYEKEE (reference sequence). V lost 4 bases to trimming and J lost 3 bases, with 8 bases between them. The CDR3 contains 14 residues. The CDR3 DNA is TGTGCCAGCAGCCCCTTACTTGGGGCCAACGTCCTGACTTTC. This encodes CASSPLLGANVLTF.

V is TRBV18 and J is TRBJ2-2, with D tentatively TRBD1 or TRBD2 (5 bases each). The CDR3 has 17 residues. In germline, CDR1 is KGHSH, CDR2 LQKENI. The V end was cut by 3 bases, the J end by 0 bases, with 14 bases between. The CDR3 reads CASSPWGRGANTGELFF. For the CDR3, the DNA is TGTGCCAGCTCACCGTGGGGGAGAGGCGCGAACACCGGGGAGCTGTTTTTT. The entire variable domain, with the rest obtained from reference TRBV18 and TRBJ2-2, is as follows: NAGVMQNPRHLVRRRGQEARLRCSPMKGHSHVYWYRQLPEEGLKFMVYLQKENIIDESGMPKERFSAEFPKEGPSILRIQQVVRGDSAAYFCASSPWGRGANTGELFFGEGSRLTVL.